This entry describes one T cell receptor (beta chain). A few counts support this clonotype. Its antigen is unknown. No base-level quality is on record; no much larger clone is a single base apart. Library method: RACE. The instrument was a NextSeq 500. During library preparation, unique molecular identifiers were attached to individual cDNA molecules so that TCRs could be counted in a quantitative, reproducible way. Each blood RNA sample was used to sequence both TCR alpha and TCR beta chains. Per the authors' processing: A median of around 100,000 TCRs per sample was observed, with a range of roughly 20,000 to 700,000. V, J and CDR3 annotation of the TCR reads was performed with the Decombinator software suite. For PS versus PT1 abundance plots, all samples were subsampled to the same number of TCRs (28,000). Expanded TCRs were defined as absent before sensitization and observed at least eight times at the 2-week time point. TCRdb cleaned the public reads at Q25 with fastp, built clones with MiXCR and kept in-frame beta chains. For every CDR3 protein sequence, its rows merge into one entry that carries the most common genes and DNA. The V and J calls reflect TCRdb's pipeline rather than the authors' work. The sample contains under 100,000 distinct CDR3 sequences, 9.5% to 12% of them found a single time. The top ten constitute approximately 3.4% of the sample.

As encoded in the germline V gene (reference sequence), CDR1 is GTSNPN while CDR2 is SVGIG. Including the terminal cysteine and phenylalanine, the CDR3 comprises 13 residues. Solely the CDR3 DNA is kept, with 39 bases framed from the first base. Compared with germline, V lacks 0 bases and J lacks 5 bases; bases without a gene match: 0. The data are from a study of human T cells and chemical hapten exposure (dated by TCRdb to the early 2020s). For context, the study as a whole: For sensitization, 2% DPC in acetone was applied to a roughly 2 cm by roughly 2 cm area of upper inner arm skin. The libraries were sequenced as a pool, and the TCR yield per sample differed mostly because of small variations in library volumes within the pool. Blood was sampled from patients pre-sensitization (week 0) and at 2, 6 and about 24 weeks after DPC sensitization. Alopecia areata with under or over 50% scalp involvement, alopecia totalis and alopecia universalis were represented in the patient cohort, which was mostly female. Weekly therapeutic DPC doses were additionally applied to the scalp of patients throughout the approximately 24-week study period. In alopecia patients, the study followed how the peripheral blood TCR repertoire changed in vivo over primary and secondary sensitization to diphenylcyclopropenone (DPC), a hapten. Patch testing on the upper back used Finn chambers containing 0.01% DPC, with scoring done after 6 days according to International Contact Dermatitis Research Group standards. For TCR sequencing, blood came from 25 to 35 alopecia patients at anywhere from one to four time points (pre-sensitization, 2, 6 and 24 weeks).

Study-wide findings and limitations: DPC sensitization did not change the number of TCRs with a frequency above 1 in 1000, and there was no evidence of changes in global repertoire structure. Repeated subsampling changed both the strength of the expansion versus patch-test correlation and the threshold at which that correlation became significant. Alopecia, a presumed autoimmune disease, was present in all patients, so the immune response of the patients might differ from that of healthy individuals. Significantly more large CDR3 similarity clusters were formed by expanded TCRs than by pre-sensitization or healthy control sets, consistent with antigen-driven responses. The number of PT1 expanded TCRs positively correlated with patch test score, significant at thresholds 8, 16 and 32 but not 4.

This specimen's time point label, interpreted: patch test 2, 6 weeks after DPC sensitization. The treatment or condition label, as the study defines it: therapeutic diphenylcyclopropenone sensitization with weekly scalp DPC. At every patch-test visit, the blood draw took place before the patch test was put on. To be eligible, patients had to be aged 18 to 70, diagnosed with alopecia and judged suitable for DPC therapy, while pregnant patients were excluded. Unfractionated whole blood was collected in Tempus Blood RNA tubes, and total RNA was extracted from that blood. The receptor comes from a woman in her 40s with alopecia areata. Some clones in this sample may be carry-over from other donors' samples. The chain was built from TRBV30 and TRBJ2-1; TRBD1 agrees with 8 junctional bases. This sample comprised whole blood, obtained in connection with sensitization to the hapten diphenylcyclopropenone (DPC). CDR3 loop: CAWSVGQDNEQFF. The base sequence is TGTGCCTGGAGTGTGGGACAGGACAATGAGCAGTTCTTC.